This TCR beta chain was found in a study of cytomegalovirus exposure and HLA in healthy donors. V was trimmed by 4 bases and J by 5 bases, leaving 15 bases between them. CDR3 length: 14 residues. The V gene's germline CDR1 is SGHTA and CDR2 FQGNSA. PCR employed 60 Vbeta and 13 Jbeta primers. Here immunoSEQ multiplex PCR was the method, and the copy in TCRdb shows in-frame clones only, minus some. The listing contains tens of thousands of clones. Study-wide findings and caveats: A later analysis by the authors found several of the most significant clusters apparently linked to common viral pathogens.

A word on this clone: What it binds is unknown.

The clonotype comes from a boy under 18 in good health and CMV-seronegative. Sequenced material: PBMCs. The V call is TRBV7-2, the J call TRBJ2-7; weak D call: TRBD2 (5 bases). The CDR3 DNA reads as TGTGCCAGCAGCTCTACCCGAGGGCGAGACGAGCAGTACTTC. Translation gives CASSSTRGRDEQYF. Full variable domain (missing parts from reference TRBV7-2 and TRBJ2-7): GAGVSQSPSNKVTEKGKDVELRCDPISGHTALYWYRQSLGQGLEFLIYFQGNSAPDKSGLPSDRFSAERTGGSVSTLTIQRTQQEDSAVYLCASSSTRGRDEQYFGPGTRLTVT.